This T cell receptor beta chain was captured in a study of cytomegalovirus exposure and HLA in healthy donors. Details on this clone: What it binds is unknown.

It was with 60 Vbeta and 13 Jbeta primers that the PCR ran. Profiled with immunoSEQ multiplex PCR; TCRdb holds only in-frame clones, not every one. The sample shows 100,000 to 150,000 clones, 80% of them seen only once. Findings and limits, study-wide: Immune exposure was documented only through CMV serostatus.

The sequencing sample was made of PBMCs. This receptor was identified in a woman in her thirties or forties in good health and CMV-seronegative.

The chain's CDR3 is CASSEQGFNQPQHF. The DNA for the CDR3 is TGTGCCAGCAGCGAACAGGGTTTCAATCAGCCCCAGCATTTT. The chain combines TRBV7-2 with TRBJ1-5, with D possibly matching TRBD1 (6 bases). V was cut by 5 bases and J by 3 bases, with 11 bases left in between. CDR3 length: 14 amino acids. From germline, CDR1 is SGHTA and CDR2 FQGNSA.